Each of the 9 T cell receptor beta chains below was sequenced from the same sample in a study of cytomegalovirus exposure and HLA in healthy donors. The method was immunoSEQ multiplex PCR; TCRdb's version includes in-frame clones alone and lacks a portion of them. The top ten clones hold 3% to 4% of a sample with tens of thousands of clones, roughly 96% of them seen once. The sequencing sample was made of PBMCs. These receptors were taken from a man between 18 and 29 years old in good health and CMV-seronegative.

The CDR3 spells CSVEVTRNEQFF. The CDR3 nucleotides read TGCAGCGTTGAAGTGACACGCAATGAGCAGTTCTTC. The rearrangement joins TRBV29-1 to TRBJ2-1; D uncertain. The CDR3 consists of 12 residues. Germline V gene lookup returns CDR1 SQVTM and CDR2 ANQGSEA. Trimming stripped 1 base from V and 6 bases from J, with 7 bases between.

The DNA of the CDR3 is TGTGCCAGTAGTCCGTGGACAGGGGAGAACACTGAAGCTTTCTTT. Protein: CASSPWTGENTEAFF. The gene calls are TRBV19 and TRBJ1-1, with 9 bases that match TRBD1. After removal of 5 bases from V and 1 base from J, the junction contained 5 bases not matched to a gene. This CDR3 has 15 amino acids. CDR1 LNHDA and CDR2 SQIVND come from the germline V gene (reference sequence).

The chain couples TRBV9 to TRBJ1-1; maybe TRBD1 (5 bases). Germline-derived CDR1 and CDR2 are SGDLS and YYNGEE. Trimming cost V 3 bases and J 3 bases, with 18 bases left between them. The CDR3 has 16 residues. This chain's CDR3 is CASSAPLGTSDTEAFF. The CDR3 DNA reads TGTGCCAGCAGCGCGCCACTGGGGACTTCGGACACTGAAGCTTTCTTT.

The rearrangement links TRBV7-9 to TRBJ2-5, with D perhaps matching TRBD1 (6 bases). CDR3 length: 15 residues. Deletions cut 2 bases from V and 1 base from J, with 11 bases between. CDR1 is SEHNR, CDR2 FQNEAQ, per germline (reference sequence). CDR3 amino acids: CASSLPGQLQETQYF. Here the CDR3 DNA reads TGTGCCAGCAGCTTACCGGGACAACTCCAAGAGACCCAGTACTTC.

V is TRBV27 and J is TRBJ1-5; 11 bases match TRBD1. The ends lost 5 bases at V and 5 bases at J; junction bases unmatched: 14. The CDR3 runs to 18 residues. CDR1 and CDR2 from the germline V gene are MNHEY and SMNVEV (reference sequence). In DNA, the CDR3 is TGTGCCAGCAGTCAGGGGGGACAGGGGGGACTTTGGTATCAGCCCCAGCATTTT. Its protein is CASSQGGQGGLWYQPQHF.

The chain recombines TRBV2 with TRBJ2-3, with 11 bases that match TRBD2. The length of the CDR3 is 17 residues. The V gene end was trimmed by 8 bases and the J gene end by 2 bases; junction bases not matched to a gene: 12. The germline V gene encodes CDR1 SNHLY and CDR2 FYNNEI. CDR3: CASDQTTSGETTDTQYF. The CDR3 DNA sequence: TGTGCCAGCGACCAAACGACTAGCGGGGAGACCACAGATACGCAGTATTTT.

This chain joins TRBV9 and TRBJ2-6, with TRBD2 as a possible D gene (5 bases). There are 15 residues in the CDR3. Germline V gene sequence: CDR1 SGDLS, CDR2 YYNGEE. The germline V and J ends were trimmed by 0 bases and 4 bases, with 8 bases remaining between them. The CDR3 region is CASSVGGYGANVLTF. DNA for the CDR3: TGTGCCAGCAGCGTAGGAGGGTACGGGGCCAACGTCCTGACTTTC.

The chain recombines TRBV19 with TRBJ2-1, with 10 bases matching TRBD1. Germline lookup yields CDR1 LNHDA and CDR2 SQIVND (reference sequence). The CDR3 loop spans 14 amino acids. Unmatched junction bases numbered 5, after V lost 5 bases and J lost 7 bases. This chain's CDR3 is CASSRQGARNEQFF. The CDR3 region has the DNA TGTGCCAGTAGTCGACAGGGGGCGCGGAATGAGCAGTTCTTC.

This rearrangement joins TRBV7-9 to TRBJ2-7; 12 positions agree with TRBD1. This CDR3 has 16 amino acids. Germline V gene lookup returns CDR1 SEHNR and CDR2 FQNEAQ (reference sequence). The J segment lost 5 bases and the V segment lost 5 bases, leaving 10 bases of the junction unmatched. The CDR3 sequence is CASSPAGGQGAHEQYF. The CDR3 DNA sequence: TGTGCCAGCAGCCCGGCGGGGGGACAGGGGGCACACGAGCAGTACTTC.